This T cell receptor (beta chain) came from a study of blood T cell repertoires in COVID-19. The CDR3 runs to 14 residues. V shed 0 bases and J shed 3 bases, with 10 bases lying between them. CDR1 is SGHRS and CDR2 is YFSETQ in the germline V gene. Participants were aged about 18 to 89 years from about 25 US areas. Profiled with immunoSEQ multiplex PCR; TCRdb holds only in-frame clones, not every one. The sample holds around 200,000 clones; 86% are singletons and the top ten take about 4%. The receptor was derived from a woman aged 25 to 45 who had been exposed to COVID-19. Sequenced: PBMCs or T cells enriched from blood (not recorded which). This chain uses TRBV5-1 with TRBJ2-7, with D possibly TRBD2 on 5 matching bases. This chain's CDR3 is CASSLALEGYEQYF. The CDR3 DNA is TGCGCCAGCAGCTTGGCCCTCGAGGGCTACGAGCAGTACTTC.